A selection of T cell receptor beta chains follows, all from one sample in a study of cytomegalovirus exposure and HLA in healthy donors. Profiling relied on immunoSEQ multiplex PCR, and the TCRdb table lists in-frame clones only, not all of them. The sample yields 95,000 to 150,000 clones, 77% seen once. The sample comprised PBMCs. The receptors here all came from a woman in her thirties or forties in good health and CMV-seropositive. Each CDR3 is given with its conserved first and last residue. D genes are given only for firm matches. The size of a clone is reported for some rows only, either as once, few or many, or as a class for expanded clones.

V gene: TRBV19
clone size: NA
J gene: TRBJ2-1
CDR3 length: 13
D gene: TRBD1
CDR3 protein: CASSTGTGAEQFF
CDR3 DNA: TGTGCCAGTAGTACCGGGACAGGGGCCGAGCAGTTCTTC

V gene: TRBV7-9
clone size: NA
J gene: TRBJ2-5
CDR3 length: 13
D gene: TRBD2
CDR3 protein: CASGIAGGETQYF
CDR3 DNA: TGTGCCAGCGGGATAGCGGGAGGAGAGACCCAGTACTTC

V gene: TRBV2
clone size: NA
J gene: TRBJ2-1
CDR3 length: 14
D gene: NA
CDR3 protein: CASKEAVAQDEQFF
CDR3 DNA: TGTGCCAGCAAGGAGGCGGTTGCGCAGGATGAGCAGTTCTTC

V gene: TRBV7-9
clone size: NA
J gene: TRBJ2-1
CDR3 length: 18
D gene: TRBD2
CDR3 protein: CASSSHPLSSGRGNEQFF
CDR3 DNA: TGTGCCAGCAGCTCCCACCCCTTGAGTAGCGGGAGAGGGAATGAGCAGTTCTTC

V gene: TRBV2
clone size: NA
J gene: TRBJ2-3
CDR3 length: 16
D gene: TRBD2
CDR3 protein: CAIEGGAAGMTDTQYF
CDR3 DNA: TGTGCCATCGAGGGAGGGGCAGCGGGAATGACAGATACGCAGTATTTT

V gene: TRBV5-1
clone size: once
J gene: TRBJ2-7
CDR3 length: 13
D gene: TRBD1
CDR3 protein: CASSLFTGDEQYF
CDR3 DNA: TGCGCCAGCAGCCTATTCACAGGGGACGAGCAGTACTTC

V gene: TRBV10-3
clone size: few
J gene: TRBJ2-5
CDR3 length: 14
D gene: TRBD2
CDR3 protein: CAISQGLAGVTQYF
CDR3 DNA: TGTGCCATCAGTCAAGGACTAGCGGGAGTCACCCAGTACTTC

V gene: TRBV6-1
clone size: NA
J gene: TRBJ2-7
CDR3 length: 12
D gene: NA
CDR3 protein: CASGRRDYEQYF
CDR3 DNA: TGTGCCAGCGGACGGAGGGATTACGAGCAGTACTTC

V gene: TRBV28
clone size: NA
J gene: TRBJ2-3
CDR3 length: 12
D gene: NA
CDR3 protein: CASSSGLDTQYF
CDR3 DNA: TGTGCCAGCAGTTCTGGGCTAGATACGCAGTATTTT

V gene: TRBV15
clone size: few
J gene: TRBJ2-2
CDR3 length: 15
D gene: TRBD1
CDR3 protein: CATSSGTGASGELFF
CDR3 DNA: TGTGCCACCAGCAGTGGGACAGGGGCGAGCGGGGAGCTGTTTTTT

V gene: TRBV4-1
clone size: few
J gene: TRBJ1-5
CDR3 length: 15
D gene: TRBD1
CDR3 protein: CASSPPTGDAEPQHF
CDR3 DNA: TGCGCCAGCAGCCCCCCCACAGGGGATGCAGAGCCCCAGCATTTT

V gene: TRBV5-4
clone size: few
J gene: TRBJ2-1
CDR3 length: 17
D gene: TRBD2
CDR3 protein: CASSLESGGLAGGEQFF
CDR3 DNA: TGTGCCAGCAGCTTGGAATCGGGCGGGCTAGCGGGTGGTGAGCAGTTCTTC

V gene: TRBV5-4
clone size: NA
J gene: TRBJ2-5
CDR3 length: 19
D gene: TRBD2
CDR3 protein: CASSLGHGGGRTDGETQYF
CDR3 DNA: TGTGCCAGCAGCTTGGGGCACGGTGGCGGGAGGACTGATGGGGAGACCCAGTACTTC

V gene: TRBV5-1
clone size: NA
J gene: TRBJ2-5
CDR3 length: 16
D gene: TRBD2
CDR3 protein: CASSFLPGGFKETQYF
CDR3 DNA: TGCGCCAGCAGCTTTTTGCCGGGAGGCTTTAAAGAGACCCAGTACTTC

V gene: TRBV7-2
clone size: once
J gene: TRBJ2-3
CDR3 length: 14
D gene: NA
CDR3 protein: CASSRQMSTDTQYF
CDR3 DNA: TGTGCCAGCAGCCGACAGATGAGCACAGATACGCAGTATTTT

V gene: TRBV28
clone size: NA
J gene: TRBJ1-5
CDR3 length: 12
D gene: NA
CDR3 protein: CASSVPRGPQHF
CDR3 DNA: TGTGCCAGCAGCGTCCCCAGGGGGCCCCAGCATTTT

V gene: TRBV5-5
clone size: NA
J gene: TRBJ2-1
CDR3 length: 15
D gene: TRBD1
CDR3 protein: CASSFRGQGYNEQFF
CDR3 DNA: TGTGCCAGCAGCTTCAGGGGGCAAGGCTACAATGAGCAGTTCTTC

V gene: TRBV28
clone size: NA
J gene: TRBJ2-7
CDR3 length: 15
D gene: NA
CDR3 protein: CASESWGGERYEQYF
CDR3 DNA: TGTGCCAGCGAATCTTGGGGGGGCGAAAGGTACGAGCAGTACTTC

V gene: TRBV6-6
clone size: once
J gene: TRBJ2-1
CDR3 length: 11
D gene: NA
CDR3 protein: CASSSFNEQFF
CDR3 DNA: TGTGCCAGCAGTTCCTTCAATGAGCAGTTCTTC

V gene: TRBV25-1
clone size: few
J gene: TRBJ1-5
CDR3 length: 14
D gene: NA
CDR3 protein: CASSVAQVNQPQHF
CDR3 DNA: TGTGCCAGCAGTGTAGCACAGGTCAATCAGCCCCAGCATTTT

V gene: TRBV19
clone size: once
J gene: TRBJ2-2
CDR3 length: 16
D gene: NA
CDR3 protein: CASSKLTGGNTGELFF
CDR3 DNA: TGTGCCAGTAGCAAGTTGACCGGGGGTAACACCGGGGAGCTGTTTTTT

V gene: TRBV9
clone size: NA
J gene: TRBJ2-1
CDR3 length: 15
D gene: TRBD2
CDR3 protein: CASSSGTSDYNEQFF
CDR3 DNA: TGTGCCAGCAGCTCCGGGACTAGCGACTACAATGAGCAGTTCTTC

V gene: TRBV5-1
clone size: NA
J gene: TRBJ2-5
CDR3 length: 14
D gene: NA
CDR3 protein: CASSLDVPEETQYF
CDR3 DNA: TGCGCCAGCAGCTTGGACGTCCCGGAGGAGACCCAGTACTTC

V gene: TRBV2
clone size: NA
J gene: TRBJ2-2
CDR3 length: 14
D gene: TRBD1
CDR3 protein: CASRQGMNTGELFF
CDR3 DNA: TGTGCCAGCCGACAGGGAATGAACACCGGGGAGCTGTTTTTT

V gene: TRBV19
clone size: NA
J gene: TRBJ2-7
CDR3 length: 14
D gene: TRBD2
CDR3 protein: CASSTGTTMGEQYF
CDR3 DNA: TGTGCCAGTAGTACCGGGACTACGATGGGCGAGCAGTACTTC

V gene: TRBV7-9
clone size: NA
J gene: TRBJ2-7
CDR3 length: 14
D gene: NA
CDR3 protein: CASSLSSGPYEQYF
CDR3 DNA: TGTGCCAGCAGCCTTTCATCCGGTCCTTACGAGCAGTACTTC

V gene: TRBV25-1
clone size: NA
J gene: TRBJ2-3
CDR3 length: 11
D gene: NA
CDR3 protein: CASSSGDTQYF
CDR3 DNA: TGTGCCAGCAGTTCAGGGGATACGCAGTATTTT

V gene: TRBV6-1
clone size: NA
J gene: TRBJ2-2
CDR3 length: 13
D gene: NA
CDR3 protein: CASTTGVYGELFF
CDR3 DNA: TGTGCCAGCACCACGGGGGTTTACGGGGAGCTGTTTTTT

V gene: TRBV5-1
clone size: NA
J gene: TRBJ2-1
CDR3 length: 13
D gene: NA
CDR3 protein: CASSLDRYNEQFF
CDR3 DNA: TGCGCCAGCAGCTTGGACAGATACAATGAGCAGTTCTTC

V gene: TRBV23-1
clone size: NA
J gene: TRBJ1-1
CDR3 length: 17
D gene: NA
CDR3 protein: CASSQSSPGMGATEAFF
CDR3 DNA: TGCGCCAGCAGTCAATCGAGCCCAGGTATGGGGGCGACTGAAGCTTTCTTT

V gene: TRBV2
clone size: NA
J gene: TRBJ1-2
CDR3 length: 13
D gene: NA
CDR3 protein: CASSEGRGRGYTF
CDR3 DNA: TGTGCCAGCAGTGAGGGCAGGGGCCGGGGCTACACCTTC

V gene: TRBV6-5
clone size: NA
J gene: TRBJ1-1
CDR3 length: 13
D gene: NA
CDR3 protein: CASSPTLNTEAFF
CDR3 DNA: TGTGCCAGCAGCCCGACTCTGAACACTGAAGCTTTCTTT

V gene: TRBV28
clone size: NA
J gene: TRBJ2-7
CDR3 length: 16
D gene: TRBD2
CDR3 protein: CASSSRLAFVGYEQYF
CDR3 DNA: TGTGCCAGCAGCTCCCGACTAGCTTTCGTGGGTTACGAGCAGTACTTC

V gene: TRBV5-1
clone size: few
J gene: TRBJ1-2
CDR3 length: 13
D gene: NA
CDR3 protein: CASSSTGVEGYTF
CDR3 DNA: TGCGCCAGCAGCTCAACAGGAGTGGAAGGCTACACCTTC

V gene: TRBV30
clone size: NA
J gene: TRBJ2-2
CDR3 length: 13
D gene: TRBD1
CDR3 protein: CAWSDTGVGELFF
CDR3 DNA: TGTGCCTGGAGCGACACAGGGGTCGGGGAGCTGTTTTTT

V gene: TRBV30
clone size: NA
J gene: TRBJ1-2
CDR3 length: 13
D gene: TRBD1
CDR3 protein: CAWRKTGGEGYTF
CDR3 DNA: TGTGCCTGGAGGAAGACAGGGGGCGAAGGCTACACCTTC

V gene: TRBV28
clone size: NA
J gene: TRBJ1-5
CDR3 length: 12
D gene: NA
CDR3 protein: CASSSRDQPQHF
CDR3 DNA: TGTGCCAGCAGCTCGCGGGATCAGCCCCAGCATTTT

V gene: TRBV5-1
clone size: NA
J gene: TRBJ2-2
CDR3 length: 14
D gene: NA
CDR3 protein: CASGIAQNTGELFF
CDR3 DNA: TGCGCCAGCGGAATAGCCCAGAACACCGGGGAGCTGTTTTTT

V gene: TRBV15
clone size: NA
J gene: TRBJ2-3
CDR3 length: 14
D gene: NA
CDR3 protein: CATSLFRGTDTQYF
CDR3 DNA: TGTGCCACCAGTCTTTTCCGGGGCACAGATACGCAGTATTTT

V gene: TRBV5-1
clone size: NA
J gene: TRBJ1-4
CDR3 length: 15
D gene: NA
CDR3 protein: CASSLAGKENEKLFF
CDR3 DNA: TGCGCCAGCAGCTTGGCAGGGAAGGAAAATGAAAAACTGTTTTTT

V gene: TRBV7-9
clone size: NA
J gene: TRBJ2-2
CDR3 length: 14
D gene: NA
CDR3 protein: CASSSDMYTGELFF
CDR3 DNA: TGTGCCAGCAGCTCGGACATGTACACCGGGGAGCTGTTTTTT

V gene: TRBV30
clone size: NA
J gene: TRBJ1-5
CDR3 length: 14
D gene: NA
CDR3 protein: CAWSDDGYGQPQHF
CDR3 DNA: TGTGCCTGGAGTGATGACGGGTACGGTCAGCCCCAGCATTTT

V gene: TRBV7-8
clone size: NA
J gene: TRBJ2-5
CDR3 length: 14
D gene: NA
CDR3 protein: CASSFQGARETQYF
CDR3 DNA: TGTGCCAGCAGCTTTCAAGGGGCGAGGGAGACCCAGTACTTC

V gene: TRBV4-2
clone size: few
J gene: TRBJ2-1
CDR3 length: 16
D gene: TRBD2
CDR3 protein: CASSQAVAGSWNEQFF
CDR3 DNA: TGTGCCAGCAGCCAAGCTGTAGCGGGATCGTGGAATGAGCAGTTCTTC

V gene: TRBV4-2
clone size: NA
J gene: TRBJ1-2
CDR3 length: 14
D gene: NA
CDR3 protein: CASSQEKAGYGYTF
CDR3 DNA: TGTGCCAGCAGCCAAGAGAAGGCGGGCTATGGCTACACCTTC

V gene: TRBV4-1
clone size: NA
J gene: TRBJ2-3
CDR3 length: 16
D gene: TRBD2
CDR3 protein: CASSQQLAGRTDTQYF
CDR3 DNA: TGCGCCAGCAGCCAGCAACTAGCGGGACGCACAGATACGCAGTATTTT

V gene: TRBV5-1
clone size: few
J gene: TRBJ1-1
CDR3 length: 18
D gene: TRBD1
CDR3 protein: CASTPDGAGGFTNTEAFF
CDR3 DNA: TGCGCCAGCACCCCAGACGGGGCAGGGGGCTTTACGAACACTGAAGCTTTCTTT

V gene: TRBV6-1
clone size: few
J gene: TRBJ2-2
CDR3 length: 15
D gene: TRBD2
CDR3 protein: CASTGTSGSTGELFF
CDR3 DNA: TGTGCCAGCACCGGGACTAGCGGGAGTACCGGGGAGCTGTTTTTT

V gene: TRBV5-1
clone size: NA
J gene: TRBJ2-7
CDR3 length: 16
D gene: TRBD1
CDR3 protein: CASSRRSQGAMYEQYF
CDR3 DNA: TGCGCCAGCAGCCGTCGTTCCCAGGGGGCGATGTACGAGCAGTACTTC

V gene: TRBV5-1
clone size: NA
J gene: TRBJ2-1
CDR3 length: 15
D gene: TRBD2
CDR3 protein: CASSLTPGLETVQFF
CDR3 DNA: TGCGCCAGCAGCCTAACACCGGGACTAGAAACGGTGCAGTTCTTC

V gene: TRBV4-2
clone size: NA
J gene: TRBJ2-7
CDR3 length: 17
D gene: TRBD2
CDR3 protein: CASSHGESSGSSYEQYF
CDR3 DNA: TGTGCCAGCAGCCACGGTGAGTCAAGCGGGAGCTCCTACGAGCAGTACTTC

V gene: TRBV7-9
clone size: NA
J gene: TRBJ2-5
CDR3 length: 14
D gene: NA
CDR3 protein: CASSLSNNQETQYF
CDR3 DNA: TGTGCCAGCAGCTTAAGTAACAATCAAGAGACCCAGTACTTC